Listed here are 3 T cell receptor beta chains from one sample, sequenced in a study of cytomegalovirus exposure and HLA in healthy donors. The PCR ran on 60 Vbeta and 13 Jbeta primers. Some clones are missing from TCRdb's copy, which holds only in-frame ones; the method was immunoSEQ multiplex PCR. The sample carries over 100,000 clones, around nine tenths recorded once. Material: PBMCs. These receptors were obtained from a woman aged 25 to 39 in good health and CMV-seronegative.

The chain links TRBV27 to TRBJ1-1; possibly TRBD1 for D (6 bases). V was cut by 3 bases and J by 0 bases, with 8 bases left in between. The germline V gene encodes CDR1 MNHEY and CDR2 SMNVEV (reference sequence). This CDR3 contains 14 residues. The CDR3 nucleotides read TGTGCCAGCAGTTTTGACAGGCTGAACACTGAAGCTTTCTTT. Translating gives CASSFDRLNTEAFF.

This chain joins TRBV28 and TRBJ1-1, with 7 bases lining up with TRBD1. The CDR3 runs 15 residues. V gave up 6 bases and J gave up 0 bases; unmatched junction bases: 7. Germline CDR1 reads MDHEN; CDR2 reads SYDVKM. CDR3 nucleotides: TGTGCCAGCAGCCCTGGGACAGTGATGAACACTGAAGCTTTCTTT. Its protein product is CASSPGTVMNTEAFF.

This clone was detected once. For the CDR3, the DNA is TGTGCCAGCAGCAGCCGGGACAGGGCCACAGATACGCAGTATTTT. Protein sequence: CASSSRDRATDTQYF. V gene TRBV27 combines with J gene TRBJ2-3, with 9 bases aligning to TRBD1. Germline assignment: CDR1 MNHEY and CDR2 SMNVEV (reference sequence). The length of the CDR3 is 15 residues. V shed 6 bases, J shed 2 bases, and the junction held 6 bases outside the gene matches.